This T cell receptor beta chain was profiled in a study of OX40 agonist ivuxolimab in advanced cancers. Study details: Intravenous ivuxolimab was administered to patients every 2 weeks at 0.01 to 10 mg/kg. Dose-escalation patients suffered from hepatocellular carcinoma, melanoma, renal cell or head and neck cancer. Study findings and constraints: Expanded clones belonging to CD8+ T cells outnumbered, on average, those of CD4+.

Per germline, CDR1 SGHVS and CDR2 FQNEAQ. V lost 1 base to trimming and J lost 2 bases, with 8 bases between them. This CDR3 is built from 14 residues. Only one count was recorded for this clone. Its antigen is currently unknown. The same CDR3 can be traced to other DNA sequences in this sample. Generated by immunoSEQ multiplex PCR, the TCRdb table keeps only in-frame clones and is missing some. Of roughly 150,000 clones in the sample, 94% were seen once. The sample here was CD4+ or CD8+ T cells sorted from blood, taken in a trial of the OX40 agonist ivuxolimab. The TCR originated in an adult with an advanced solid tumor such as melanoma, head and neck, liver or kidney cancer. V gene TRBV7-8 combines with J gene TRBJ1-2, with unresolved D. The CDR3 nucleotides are TGTGCCAGCAGCTTAGACAGAACCAACTATGGCTACACCTTC. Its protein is CASSLDRTNYGYTF. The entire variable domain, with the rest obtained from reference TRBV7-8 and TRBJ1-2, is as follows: GAGVSQSPRYKVAKRGQDVALRCDPISGHVSLFWYQQALGQGPEFLTYFQNEAQLDKSGLPSDRFFAERPEGSVSTLKIQRTQQEDSAVYLCASSLDRTNYGYTFGSGTRLTVV.